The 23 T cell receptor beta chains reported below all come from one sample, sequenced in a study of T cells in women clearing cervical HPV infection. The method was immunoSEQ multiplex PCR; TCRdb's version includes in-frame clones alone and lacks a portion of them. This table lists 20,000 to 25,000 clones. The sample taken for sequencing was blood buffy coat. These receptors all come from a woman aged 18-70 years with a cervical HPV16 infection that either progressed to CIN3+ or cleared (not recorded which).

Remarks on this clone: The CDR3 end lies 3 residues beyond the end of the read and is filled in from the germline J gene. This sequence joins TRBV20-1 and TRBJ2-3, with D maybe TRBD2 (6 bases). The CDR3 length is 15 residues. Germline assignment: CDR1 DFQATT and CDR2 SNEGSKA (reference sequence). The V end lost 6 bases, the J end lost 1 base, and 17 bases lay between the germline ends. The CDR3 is CSAPNGGLGTDTQYF. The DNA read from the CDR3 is TGCAGTGCCCCCAATGGGGGACTGGGCACAGATACG.

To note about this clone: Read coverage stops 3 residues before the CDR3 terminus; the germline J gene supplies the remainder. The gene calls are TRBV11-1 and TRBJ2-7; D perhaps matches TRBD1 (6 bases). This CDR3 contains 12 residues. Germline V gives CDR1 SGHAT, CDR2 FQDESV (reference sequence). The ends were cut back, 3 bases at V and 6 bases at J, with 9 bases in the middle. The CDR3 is CASSFSGAEQYF. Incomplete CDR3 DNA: TGTGCCAGCAGCTTTTCAGGGGCCGAG.

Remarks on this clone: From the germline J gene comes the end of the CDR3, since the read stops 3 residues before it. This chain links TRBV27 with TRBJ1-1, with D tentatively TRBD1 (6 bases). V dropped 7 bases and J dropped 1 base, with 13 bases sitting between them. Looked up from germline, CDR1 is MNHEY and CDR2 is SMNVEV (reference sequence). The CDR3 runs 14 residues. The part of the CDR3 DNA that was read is TGTGCCAGCACCCCGGGGGGCTCGAACACTGAA. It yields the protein CASTPGGSNTE. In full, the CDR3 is CASTPGGSNTEAFF.

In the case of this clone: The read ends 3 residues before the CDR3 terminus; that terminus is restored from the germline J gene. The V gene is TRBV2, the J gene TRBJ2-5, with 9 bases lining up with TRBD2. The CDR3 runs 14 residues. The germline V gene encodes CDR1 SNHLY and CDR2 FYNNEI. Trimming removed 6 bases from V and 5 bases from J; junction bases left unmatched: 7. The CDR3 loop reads CASRGGGAGETQYF. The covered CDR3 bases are TGTGCCAGCAGGGGCGGGGGGGCCGGGGAGACC. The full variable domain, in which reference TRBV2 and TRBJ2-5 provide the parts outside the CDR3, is EPEVTQTPSHQVTQMGQEVILRCVPISNHLYFYWYRQILGQKVEFLVSFYNNEISEKSEIFDDQFSVERPDGSNFTLKIRSTKLEDSAMYFCASRGGGAGETQYFGPGTRLLVL.

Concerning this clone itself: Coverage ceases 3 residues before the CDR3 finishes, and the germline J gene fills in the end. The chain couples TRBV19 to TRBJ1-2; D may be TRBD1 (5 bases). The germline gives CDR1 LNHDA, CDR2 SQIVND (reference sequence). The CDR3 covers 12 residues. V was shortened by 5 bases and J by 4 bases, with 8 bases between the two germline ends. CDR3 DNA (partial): TGTGCCAGTAGTCAGGGCCCCTATGGC. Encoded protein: CASSQGPYG. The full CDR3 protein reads CASSQGPYGYTF. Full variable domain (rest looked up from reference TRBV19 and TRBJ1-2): DGGITQSPKYLFRKEGQNVTLSCEQNLNHDAMYWYRQDPGQGLRLIYYSQIVNDFQKGDIAEGYSVSREKKESFPLTVTSAQKNPTAFYLCASSQGPYGYTFGSGTRLTVV.

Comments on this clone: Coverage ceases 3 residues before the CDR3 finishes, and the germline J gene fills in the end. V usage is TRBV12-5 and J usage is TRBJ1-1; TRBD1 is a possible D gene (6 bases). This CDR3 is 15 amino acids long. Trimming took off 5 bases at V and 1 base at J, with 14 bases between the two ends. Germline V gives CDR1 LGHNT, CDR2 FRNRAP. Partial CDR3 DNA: TGTGCTAGTGGTCTATACAGGGACGGGAACACTGAA. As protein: CASGLYRDGNTE. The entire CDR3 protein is CASGLYRDGNTEAFF.

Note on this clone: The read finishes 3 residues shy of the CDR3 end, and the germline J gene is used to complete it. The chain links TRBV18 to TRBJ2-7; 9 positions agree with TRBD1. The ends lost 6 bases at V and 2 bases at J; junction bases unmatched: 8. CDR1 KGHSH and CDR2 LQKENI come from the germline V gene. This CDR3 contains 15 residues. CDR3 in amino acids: CASSEQGALAYEQYF. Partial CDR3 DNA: TGTGCCAGCTCGGAACAGGGGGCCTTAGCCTACGAG.

CDR3 DNA (partial): TGCGCCAGCAGCTTGGTGGACAGGGACAAAAACATT. Its translation: CASSLVDRDKNI. The CDR3 as a whole reads CASSLVDRDKNIQYF. The chain joins TRBV5-1 to TRBJ2-4, with 8 bases aligning to TRBD1. The CDR3 extends 3 residues past the end of the read, so its final part is completed from the germline J gene. This CDR3 contains 15 residues. Trimming cost V 0 bases and J 3 bases; bases outside gene matches: 2. CDR1 and CDR2 from the germline V gene are SGHRS and YFSETQ.

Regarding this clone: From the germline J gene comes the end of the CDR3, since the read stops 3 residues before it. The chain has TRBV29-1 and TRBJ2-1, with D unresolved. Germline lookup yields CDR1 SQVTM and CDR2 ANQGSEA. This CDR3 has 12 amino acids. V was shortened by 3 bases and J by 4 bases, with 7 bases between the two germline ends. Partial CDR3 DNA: TGCAGCGTTGATTATGTATACAATGAG. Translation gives CSVDYVYNE. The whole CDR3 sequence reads CSVDYVYNEQFF.

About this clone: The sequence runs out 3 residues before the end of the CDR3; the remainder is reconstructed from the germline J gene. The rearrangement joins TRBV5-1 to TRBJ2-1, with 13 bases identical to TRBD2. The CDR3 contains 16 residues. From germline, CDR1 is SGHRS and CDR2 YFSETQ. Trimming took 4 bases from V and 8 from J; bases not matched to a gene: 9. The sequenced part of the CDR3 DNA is TGCGCCAGCAGCGAAGGACTAGCGGGGGTGTTGGATGAG. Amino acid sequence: CASSEGLAGVLDE. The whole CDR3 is CASSEGLAGVLDEQFF.

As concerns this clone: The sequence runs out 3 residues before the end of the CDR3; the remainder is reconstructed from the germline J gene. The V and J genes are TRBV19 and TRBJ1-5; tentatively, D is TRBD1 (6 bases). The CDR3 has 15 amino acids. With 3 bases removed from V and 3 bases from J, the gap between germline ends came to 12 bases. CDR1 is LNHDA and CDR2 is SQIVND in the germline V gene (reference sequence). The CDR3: CASSIARQANQPQHF. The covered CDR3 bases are TGTGCCAGTAGTATTGCGCGACAGGCCAATCAGCCC.

The CDR3 bases that were read are TGTGCCAGCAGCCAGGGCGGGGCCGGTGGC. Encoded protein: CASSQGGAGG. The complete CDR3 reads CASSQGGAGGYTF. The chain combines TRBV7-2 with TRBJ1-2; perhaps TRBD1 as D (5 bases). The CDR3 goes on 3 residues after the read ends, and that part is filled in from the germline J gene. V was trimmed by 5 bases and J by 7 bases, leaving 14 bases between them. CDR1 is SGHTA and CDR2 is FQGNSA in the germline V gene. This CDR3 spans 13 amino acids.

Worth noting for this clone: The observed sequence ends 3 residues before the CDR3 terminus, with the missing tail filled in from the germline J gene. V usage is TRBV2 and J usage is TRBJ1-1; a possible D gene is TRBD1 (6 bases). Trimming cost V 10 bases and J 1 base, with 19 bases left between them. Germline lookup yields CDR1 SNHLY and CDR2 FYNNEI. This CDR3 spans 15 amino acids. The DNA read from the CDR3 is TGTGCCAACCCCATAGAGACAGGCCGGAACACTGAA. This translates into CANPIETGRNTE. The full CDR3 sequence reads CANPIETGRNTEAFF.

The CDR3 sequence: CASSLTGLGYEQYF. The sequenced part of the CDR3 DNA is TGTGCCAGCAGTCTAACGGGACTAGGCTACGAG. V usage is TRBV2 and J usage is TRBJ2-7, with TRBD2 identical over 8 bases. The read terminates 3 residues before the CDR3 end, so the remaining end is supplied by the germline J gene. Germline V gene lookup returns CDR1 SNHLY and CDR2 FYNNEI. V was clipped by 5 bases and J by 3 bases; unmatched bases: 6. The CDR3 runs to 14 residues.

The sequenced part of the CDR3 DNA is TGTGCCAGCAGCTTCGGGGAAATAACGAGC. Translation gives CASSFGEITS. The full CDR3 is CASSFGEITSYTF. The chain couples TRBV7-9 to TRBJ1-2; D not resolved. The read comes to an end 3 residues before the CDR3 does, leaving the germline J gene to fill in the end. The CDR3 covers 13 residues. Germline V gene sequence: CDR1 SEHNR, CDR2 FQNEAQ (reference sequence).

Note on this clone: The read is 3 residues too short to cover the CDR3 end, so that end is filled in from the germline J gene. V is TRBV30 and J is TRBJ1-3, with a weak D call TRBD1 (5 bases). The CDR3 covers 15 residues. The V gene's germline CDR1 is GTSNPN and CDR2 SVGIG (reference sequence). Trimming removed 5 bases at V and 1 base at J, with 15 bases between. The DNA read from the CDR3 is TGTGCCTGGGATGGGGCGGCTAGTTCTGGAAACACC. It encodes CAWDGAASSGNT. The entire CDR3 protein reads CAWDGAASSGNTIYF.

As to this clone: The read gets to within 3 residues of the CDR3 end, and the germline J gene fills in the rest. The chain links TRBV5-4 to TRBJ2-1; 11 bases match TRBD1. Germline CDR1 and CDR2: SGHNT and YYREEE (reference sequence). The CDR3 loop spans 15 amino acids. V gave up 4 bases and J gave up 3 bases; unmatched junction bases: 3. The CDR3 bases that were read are TGTGCCAGCAGCGCGGGGACAGGGGGCTACAATGAG. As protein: CASSAGTGGYNE. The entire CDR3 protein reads CASSAGTGGYNEQFF.

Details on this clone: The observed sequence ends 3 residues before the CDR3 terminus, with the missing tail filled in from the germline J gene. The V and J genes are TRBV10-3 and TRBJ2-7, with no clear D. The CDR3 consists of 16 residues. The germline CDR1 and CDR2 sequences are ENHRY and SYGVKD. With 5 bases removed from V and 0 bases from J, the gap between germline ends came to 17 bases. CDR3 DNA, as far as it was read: TGTGCCATCAGTCAACGGGTGGTTGTGGGCTCCTACGAG. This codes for CAISQRVVVGSYE. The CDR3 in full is CAISQRVVVGSYEQYF.

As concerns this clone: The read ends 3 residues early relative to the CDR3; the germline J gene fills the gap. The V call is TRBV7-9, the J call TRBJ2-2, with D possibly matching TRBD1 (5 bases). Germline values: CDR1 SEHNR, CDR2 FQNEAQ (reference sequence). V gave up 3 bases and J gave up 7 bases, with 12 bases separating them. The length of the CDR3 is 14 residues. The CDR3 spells CASSFSGSYGELFF. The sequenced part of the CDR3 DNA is TGTGCCAGCAGCTTTTCAGGGTCCTACGGGGAG.

The CDR3 protein is CASTMGGGANEQFF. The part of the CDR3 DNA that was read is TGTGCCAGTACCATGGGCGGCGGGGCCAATGAG. The genes are TRBV19 and TRBJ2-1, with TRBD2 as a possible D gene (6 bases). The CDR3 extends 3 residues past the end of the read, so its final part is completed from the germline J gene. The germline V and J ends were trimmed by 7 bases and 6 bases, with 16 bases remaining between them. Germline CDR1 and CDR2: LNHDA and SQIVND (reference sequence). The CDR3 covers 14 residues.

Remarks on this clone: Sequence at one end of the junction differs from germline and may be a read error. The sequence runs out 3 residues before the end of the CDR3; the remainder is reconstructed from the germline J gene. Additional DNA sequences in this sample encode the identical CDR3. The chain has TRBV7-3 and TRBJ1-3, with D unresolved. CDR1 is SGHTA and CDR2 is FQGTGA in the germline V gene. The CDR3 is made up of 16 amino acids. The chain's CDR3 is CASSLYGGGSGNTIYF. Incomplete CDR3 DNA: TGTGCCAGCAGCTTATATGGAGGCGGCTCTGGAAACACG.

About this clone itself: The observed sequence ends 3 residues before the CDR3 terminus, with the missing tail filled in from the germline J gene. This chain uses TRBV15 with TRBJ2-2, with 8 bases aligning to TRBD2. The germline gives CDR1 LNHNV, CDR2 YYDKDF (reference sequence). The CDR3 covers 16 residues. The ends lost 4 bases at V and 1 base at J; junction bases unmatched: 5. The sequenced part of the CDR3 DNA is TGTGCCACCAGCAATCGGCTAGCGGGGAACACCGGGGAG. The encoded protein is CATSNRLAGNTGE. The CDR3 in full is CATSNRLAGNTGELFF.

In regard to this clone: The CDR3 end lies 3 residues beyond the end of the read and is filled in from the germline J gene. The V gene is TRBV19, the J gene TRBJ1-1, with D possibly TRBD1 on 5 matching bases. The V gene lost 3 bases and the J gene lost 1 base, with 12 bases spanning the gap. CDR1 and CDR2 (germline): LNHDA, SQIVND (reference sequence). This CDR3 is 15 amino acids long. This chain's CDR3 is CASSMRGLGNTEAFF. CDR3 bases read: TGTGCCAGTAGTATGCGGGGACTCGGGAACACTGAA. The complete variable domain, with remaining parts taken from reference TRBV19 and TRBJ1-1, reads DGGITQSPKYLFRKEGQNVTLSCEQNLNHDAMYWYRQDPGQGLRLIYYSQIVNDFQKGDIAEGYSVSREKKESFPLTVTSAQKNPTAFYLCASSMRGLGNTEAFFGQGTRLTVV.